These 21 T cell receptor beta chains were all obtained from the same sample, sequenced in a study of cytomegalovirus exposure and HLA in healthy donors. The PCR had 60 Vbeta and 13 Jbeta primers. Profiled with immunoSEQ multiplex PCR; TCRdb holds only in-frame clones, not every one. The table has roughly 130,000 clones, over 70% seen once. The source material was PBMCs. These receptor sequences come from a woman aged 40-49 years in good health and CMV-seronegative.

The chain links TRBV25-1 to TRBJ2-7; D not certain. CDR1 and CDR2 (germline): MGHDK, SYGVNS. CDR3 length: 11 residues. Trimming left V 4 bases short and J 4 bases short, with 5 bases between. The CDR3 protein is CASSGQYEQYF. In DNA form, the CDR3 reads TGTGCCAGCAGTGGTCAATACGAGCAGTACTTC.

This clone was seen only once. The J gene is TRBJ1-4, the V gene TRBV19; D is possibly TRBD1 (6 bases). The V and J ends lost 5 bases and 8 bases respectively, with 6 bases between them. This CDR3 is built from 11 residues. Germline CDR1 is LNHDA and CDR2 is SQIVND (reference sequence). The CDR3 sequence is CASSQGEKLFF. CDR3 DNA sequence: TGTGCCAGTAGTCAGGGGGAAAAACTGTTTTTT.

The chain uses TRBV5-8 and TRBJ1-2; the D gene is possibly TRBD1 (5 bases). V dropped 3 bases and J dropped 7 bases, with 10 bases sitting between them. The germline V gene has CDR1 SGHTS and CDR2 YDEGEE. This CDR3 region has 12 residues. CDR3 nucleotides: TGTGCCAGCAGCTACCCAGGGTCTGGCTACACCTTC. Amino acid sequence: CASSYPGSGYTF.

V usage is TRBV7-9 and J usage is TRBJ2-2, with 9 positions matching TRBD2. The germline V gene encodes CDR1 SEHNR and CDR2 FQNEAQ (reference sequence). CDR3 length: 16 residues. V lost 5 bases and J lost 1; bases outside the gene matches: 5. For the CDR3, the DNA is TGTGCCAGCAGCCCGACTAGCGGAGGGAACACCGGGGAGCTGTTTTTT. It encodes CASSPTSGGNTGELFF. Full variable domain (missing parts from reference TRBV7-9 and TRBJ2-2): DTGVSQNPRHKITKRGQNVTFRCDPISEHNRLYWYRQTLGQGPEFLTYFQNEAQLEKSRLLSDRFSAERPKGSFSTLEIQRTEQGDSAMYLCASSPTSGGNTGELFFGEGSRLTVL.

The chain uses TRBV18 and TRBJ2-5; the D gene is possibly TRBD1 (5 bases). The CDR3 is made up of 12 amino acids. The germline V and J ends were trimmed by 3 bases and 3 bases, with 5 bases remaining between them. Per the germline V gene, CDR1 is KGHSH and CDR2 is LQKENI. The CDR3 DNA sequence: TGTGCCAGCTCACCGACAGAAGAGACCCAGTACTTC. It yields the protein CASSPTEETQYF.

The rearrangement links TRBV7-9 to TRBJ1-1; D not certain. The CDR3 length is 12 residues. Germline V gene lookup returns CDR1 SEHNR and CDR2 FQNEAQ (reference sequence). The germline V and J ends were trimmed by 8 bases and 1 base, with 8 bases remaining between them. CDR3 sequence: CASAGWNTEAFF. CDR3 nucleotides: TGTGCCAGCGCAGGCTGGAACACTGAAGCTTTCTTT.

V and J are TRBV11-2 and TRBJ2-7; tentative D call: TRBD2 (6 bases). Trimming pared 1 base from V and 0 bases from J, leaving 10 bases between. CDR1 is SGHAT and CDR2 is FQNNGV in the germline V gene. This CDR3 is 15 amino acids long. CDR3 nucleotide sequence: TGTGCCAGCAGCTTAGGACTAGTGAGCTCCTACGAGCAGTACTTC. This gives the protein CASSLGLVSSYEQYF.

This clone was seen once. The chain has TRBV6-5 and TRBJ1-2; the match to TRBD1 covers 8 bases. Germline V gene data show CDR1 as MNHEY and CDR2 as SVGAGI. The CDR3 totals 13 residues. Trimming took 4 bases from V and 6 from J; bases not matched to a gene: 4. The CDR3 loop reads CASSLDRVDGYTF. Here the CDR3 DNA reads TGTGCCAGCAGTTTGGACAGGGTGGATGGCTACACCTTC.

The gene calls are TRBV19 and TRBJ2-3, with D possibly being TRBD2 (5 bases). The CDR3 extends over 15 amino acids. Trimming removed 6 bases from V and 4 bases from J, with 17 bases in between. Germline loops: CDR1 LNHDA, CDR2 SQIVND (reference sequence). CDR3: CASSPIGGVADTQYF. The CDR3 DNA is TGTGCCAGTAGCCCTATAGGAGGAGTAGCAGATACGCAGTATTTT.

V gene TRBV6-1 combines with J gene TRBJ2-7; 7 positions agree with TRBD1. Germline loops: CDR1 MNHNS, CDR2 SASEGT. The length of the CDR3 is 14 residues. V trimming: 6 bases; J trimming: 4 bases; junction bases outside the gene matches: 9. As DNA, the CDR3 is TGTGCCAGCAGAAGGCCGGGACAGAAGTACGAGCAGTACTTC. Residues: CASRRPGQKYEQYF.

The genes are TRBV6-5 and TRBJ2-7; D may be TRBD2 (5 bases). Germline CDR1 is MNHEY and CDR2 is SVGAGI. Trimming removed 2 bases at V and 2 bases at J, with 16 bases between. The CDR3 contains 16 residues. CDR3 sequence (DNA): TGTGCCAGCAGTTACGACCGGCGGGCCCCGACCTACGAGCAGTACTTC. Translation gives CASSYDRRAPTYEQYF.

This chain connects TRBV7-9 to TRBJ1-5; D is ambiguous. This CDR3 is built from 15 residues. Germline CDR1 reads SEHNR; CDR2 reads FQNEAQ (reference sequence). Trimming removed 2 bases from V and 0 bases from J, with 8 bases in between. CDR3 bases: TGTGCCAGCAGCTTATTGGGCGATAGCAATCAGCCCCAGCATTTT. Protein: CASSLLGDSNQPQHF.

CDR3 residues: CASREGQGILETQYF. CDR3 nucleotides: TGTGCCAGCAGGGAAGGACAGGGAATTTTGGAGACCCAGTACTTC. The chain has TRBV6-4 and TRBJ2-5, with TRBD1 matching over 8 bases. CDR1 MRHNA and CDR2 SNTAGT come from the germline V gene. With V trimmed by 6 bases and J by 5 bases, 11 bases remained unmatched. The length of the CDR3 is 15 residues.

As to this clone: The same CDR3 arises from other DNA sequences in this sample as well. The chain uses TRBV5-4 and TRBJ1-1; 8 bases align to TRBD1. From germline, CDR1 is SGHNT and CDR2 YYREEE (reference sequence). The ends lost 0 bases at V and 2 bases at J; junction bases unmatched: 3. The CDR3 runs to 15 residues. CDR3 in DNA: TGTGCCAGCAGCTTGGTTGGACAGGGAAACACTGAAGCTTTCTTT. Residues: CASSLVGQGNTEAFF.

The J gene is TRBJ1-6, the V gene TRBV5-5; no reliable D call. The CDR3 is 16 amino acids. Germline loops: CDR1 SGHKS, CDR2 YYEKEE (reference sequence). Trimming took off 2 bases at V and 5 bases at J, with 14 bases between the two ends. The CDR3 reads CASSLSLIVDNSPLHF. The CDR3 DNA follows: TGTGCCAGCAGCTTAAGCCTTATTGTGGATAATTCACCCCTCCACTTT.

The chain is built from TRBV9 and TRBJ2-3; D might be TRBD2 (5 bases). Germline lookup yields CDR1 SGDLS and CDR2 YYNGEE. The CDR3 sequence is 20 residues long. Trimming stripped 3 bases from V and 0 bases from J, with 26 bases between. CDR3 nucleotides: TGTGCCAGCAGCGCCGACTTAGAGGGCTTGCGGAGCTCTAGCACAGATACGCAGTATTTT. Its protein is CASSADLEGLRSSSTDTQYF.

The V gene is TRBV7-2, the J gene TRBJ1-4, with 9 bases fitting TRBD1. Germline CDR1 is SGHTA and CDR2 is FQGNSA. This CDR3 is 16 amino acids long. V lost 1 base, J lost 4 bases, and 4 bases stayed unmatched. Here the CDR3 reads CASSLGPGQGNEKLFF. As DNA, the CDR3 is TGTGCCAGCAGCTTAGGACCGGGACAGGGTAATGAAAAACTGTTTTTT.

The rearrangement joins TRBV27 to TRBJ1-5; D possibly corresponds to TRBD1 (6 bases). Germline CDR1 MNHEY, CDR2 SMNVEV (reference sequence). V lost 1 base and J 2 bases, leaving 18 bases between the germline ends. CDR3 length: 18 amino acids. CDR3 bases: TGTGCCAGCAGTTTATTGGGAAGGGGGAAGGGAGGCAATCAGCCCCAGCATTTT. Amino acid sequence: CASSLLGRGKGGNQPQHF.

The J gene is TRBJ2-1, the V gene TRBV5-1; 9 positions agree with TRBD1. This CDR3 contains 17 residues. V lost 0 bases to trimming and J lost 6 bases; unmatched junction nucleotides: 10. Germline V gene sequence: CDR1 SGHRS, CDR2 YFSETQ. This CDR3 is CASSLAGRDRVGNEQFF. The DNA for the CDR3 is TGCGCCAGCAGCTTGGCAGGAAGGGACAGGGTGGGCAATGAGCAGTTCTTC.

The chain uses TRBV2 and TRBJ1-5; tentative D call: TRBD1 (6 bases). Germline lookup yields CDR1 SNHLY and CDR2 FYNNEI. V lost 1 base and J 4 bases, leaving 20 bases between the germline ends. The CDR3 runs 18 residues. CDR3 coding DNA: TGTGCCAGCAGTGAAGGATCAGGGGCCCTTCCCACTAATCAGCCCCAGCATTTT. Amino acid sequence: CASSEGSGALPTNQPQHF.

V is TRBV10-3 and J is TRBJ1-1, with a tentative D call TRBD1 (5 bases). The V end was cut by 3 bases, the J end by 5 bases, with 16 bases between. CDR1 is ENHRY, CDR2 SYGVKD, per germline. This CDR3 is 15 amino acids long. The CDR3 sequence: CAISEGSGWDTEAFF. The CDR3, as DNA: TGTGCCATCAGTGAAGGGTCAGGGTGGGATACTGAAGCTTTCTTT.